This T cell receptor (beta chain) was sequenced for a study of blood T cell repertoires in COVID-19. Study-wide context: In each case, the material was cDNA or gDNA derived from T cells, B-cell-depleted T cells, or PBMCs.

The germline gives CDR1 LGHNA, CDR2 YSLEER. The CDR3 consists of 18 residues. The trim removed 1 base at V and 9 bases at J, leaving 20 bases unmatched. The table lists this clone with a few counts. Per the authors' pipeline: From reference gene primer amplification, estimates of nucleated cell counts were derived. Clones were sequenced by immunoSEQ multiplex PCR, and TCRdb holds only the in-frame ones, with some missing. D and trimming come from the DNA, and the V and J calls and clone size come from that table. The profile shows 95,000 to 150,000 clones, roughly 88% of them singletons. The genes are TRBV4-3 and TRBJ1-2, with 7 bases identical to TRBD1. This receptor was obtained from a man aged 35-49 years with acute or convalescent COVID-19. The specimen sequenced was peripheral blood. Written as DNA, the CDR3 is TGCGCCAGCAGCCAAGGTAATACAGGGACAGCGCGTAGTAGGAGCTACACCTTC. Protein: CASSQGNTGTARSRSYTF.